This T cell receptor (beta chain) stems from a study of T cells in Graves' hyperthyroidism and ophthalmopathy. This clonotype showed up many times. The germline gives CDR1 SGHAT, CDR2 FQNNGV. This CDR3 is built from 12 residues. Trimming took 5 bases from V and 4 from J, leaving 7 bases between them. Researchers took RNA transcripts and amplified the TCR beta CDR3 regions from them. RT-PCR in the first round (using the HTBI primer set) targeted the TCR CDR3. One entry per CDR3 protein, called by TCRdb with MiXCR from the multiplex PCR reads. The sample records 300,000 to 450,000 distinct CDR3 sequences, around 15% being singletons.

The rearrangement joins TRBV11-2 to TRBJ2-3; D unresolved. The sequence derives from a woman under 40 with Graves' ophthalmopathy. Sequenced sample: blood. The CDR3 DNA is TGTGCCAGCAGCGCCATAGCAGATACGCAGTATTTT. Translated: CASSAIADTQYF.